One and the same sample provided the 16 T cell receptor beta chains below, sequenced in a study of T cells in Graves' hyperthyroidism and ophthalmopathy. What was amplified from RNA transcripts were TCR beta CDR3 regions. HTBI primers were the set used in a first-round RT-PCR of the TCR CDR3. Each CDR3 protein gets one entry after TCRdb re-called the multiplex PCR reads with MiXCR. The data hold 350,000 to 400,000 distinct CDR3 sequences, with about 18% observed a single time. Material for sequencing was blood. These receptors were collected from a man aged 18 to 35 with Graves' ophthalmopathy.

This chain uses TRBV10-3 with TRBJ2-5; 9 bases fit TRBD2. The ends lost 10 bases at V and 5 bases at J; junction bases unmatched: 23. CDR1 and CDR2 (germline): ENHRY, SYGVKD. The CDR3 loop spans 18 amino acids. CDR3 protein: CASSLGYAGGPMEETQYF. DNA for the CDR3: TGTGCCAGCAGCTTAGGTTATGCGGGGGGGCCCATGGAGGAGACCCAGTACTTC.

This sequence joins TRBV5-6 and TRBJ2-2, with 8 nucleotides matching TRBD1. Germline V gives CDR1 SGHDT, CDR2 YYEEEE. This CDR3 spans 17 amino acids. V dropped 4 bases and J dropped 5; count of bases not matched to a gene: 13. The CDR3 loop is CASSEDRVRMYTGELFF. CDR3 nucleotide sequence: TGTGCCAGCAGCGAGGACAGGGTCCGTATGTATACCGGGGAGCTGTTTTTT.

The sample holds many counts of this clonotype. The chain has TRBV7-2 and TRBJ2-5; D is tentatively TRBD1 or TRBD2 (5 bases each). The CDR3 length is 15 residues. The ends were cut back, 1 base at V and 5 bases at J, with 14 bases in the middle. Germline assignment: CDR1 SGHTA and CDR2 FQGNSA. The chain's CDR3 is CASSLVGAQGETQYF. As DNA, the CDR3 is TGTGCCAGCAGCTTAGTCGGGGCCCAAGGGGAGACCCAGTACTTC.

The V gene is TRBV9, the J gene TRBJ2-2; the D is unclear. The V end was cut by 0 bases, the J end by 4 bases, with 4 bases between. This CDR3 comprises 13 residues. The germline CDR1 and CDR2 sequences are SGDLS and YYNGEE. CDR3 loop: CASSVATTGELFF. In DNA form, the CDR3 reads TGTGCCAGCAGCGTAGCTACCACCGGGGAGCTGTTTTTT.

The chain carries TRBV28 and TRBJ2-2; possibly TRBD2 for D (7 bases). CDR3 size: 14 residues. Looked up from germline, CDR1 is MDHEN and CDR2 is SYDVKM. The V end was cut by 10 bases, the J end by 4 bases, with 16 bases between. CDR3 nucleotide sequence: TGTGCCACCCCCCGCGGGGGCGGCACCGGGGAGCTGTTTTTT. Protein sequence: CATPRGGGTGELFF.

V gene TRBV7-9 combines with J gene TRBJ2-2; D is tentatively TRBD1 or TRBD2 (6 bases each). V lost 3 bases to trimming and J lost 0 bases, with 11 bases between them. The CDR3 spans 16 residues. Germline values: CDR1 SEHNR, CDR2 FQNEAQ (reference sequence). In DNA, the CDR3 is TGTGCCAGCAGCTTCCCGGGGGCTCCGAACACCGGGGAGCTGTTTTTT. Translated: CASSFPGAPNTGELFF.

The gene calls are TRBV4-1 and TRBJ2-2, with 8 bases lining up with TRBD2. Germline-derived CDR1 and CDR2 are MGHRA and YSYEKL. Trimming removed 0 bases from V and 4 bases from J; junction bases left unmatched: 4. CDR3 size: 16 residues. The CDR3 DNA reads TGCGCCAGCAGCCAAGAAGCGGGGGTCCCCACCGGGGAGCTGTTTTTT. It specifies CASSQEAGVPTGELFF.

A few counts support this clonotype. The genes are TRBV12-3 or TRBV12-4 and TRBJ1-4; D is unresolved. The V and J ends lost 6 bases and 0 bases respectively, with 14 bases between them. The CDR3 runs 16 residues. The CDR3 coding sequence is TGTGCCAGCAGGGCCCACCAGGCTACAACTAATGAAAAACTGTTTTTT. Encoded protein: CASRAHQATTNEKLFF.

A few counts support this clonotype. This chain uses TRBV7-3 with TRBJ2-7, with 10 bases that match TRBD1. The germline CDR1 and CDR2 sequences are SGHTA and FQGTGA. This CDR3 is 15 amino acids long. V gave up 5 bases and J gave up 7 bases; unmatched junction bases: 11. DNA of the CDR3: TGTGCCAGCAGCGAAAATTCCGGGACAGGGGAAGAGCAGTACTTC. It is translated as CASSENSGTGEEQYF.

This clonotype was recorded at least ten times. V usage is TRBV18 and J usage is TRBJ2-5; D possibly uses TRBD1 or TRBD2 (5 bases each). CDR1 and CDR2 (germline): KGHSH, LQKENI. With 6 bases removed from V and 9 bases from J, the gap between germline ends came to 14 bases. The CDR3 sequence is 12 residues long. The CDR3 region has the DNA TGTGCCAGCTCGACAGTGATGGGGGCCCAGTACTTC. As protein: CASSTVMGAQYF.

The chain uses TRBV4-1 and TRBJ1-2, with D possibly TRBD1 on 6 matching bases. V lost 1 base to trimming and J lost 4 bases, with 10 bases between them. Germline V lookup: CDR1 MGHRA, CDR2 YSYEKL. This CDR3 has 14 amino acids. CDR3 coding DNA: TGCGCCAGCAGCCAAGTGGGGGGGCCCTATGGCTACACCTTC. Protein product: CASSQVGGPYGYTF.

The sample holds a few counts of this clonotype. The V gene is TRBV6-4, the J gene TRBJ2-7; D is unresolved. Germline CDR1 reads MRHNA; CDR2 reads SNTAGT. Trimming took off 6 bases at V and 2 bases at J, with 14 bases between the two ends. This CDR3 region has 14 residues. CDR3 nucleotide sequence: TGTGCCAGCAGACCTATTCCCCAGCCCTACGAGCAGTACTTC. Its translation: CASRPIPQPYEQYF.

This clonotype was counted a few times. The gene calls are TRBV7-9 and TRBJ2-2; 8 bases are a match to TRBD1. Trimming removed 5 bases from V and 6 bases from J; junction bases left unmatched: 5. The CDR3 consists of 14 residues. Germline V CDR1 and CDR2: SEHNR, FQNEAQ (reference sequence). CDR3 DNA: TGTGCCAGCAGCCCGGACAGGGCCCCCGGGGAGCTGTTTTTT. It translates to CASSPDRAPGELFF.

This clonotype occurred a few times. The chain has TRBV20-1 and TRBJ1-2, with D possibly being TRBD1 (6 bases). The ends were cut back, 6 bases at V and 4 bases at J, with 24 bases in the middle. The CDR3 length is 16 residues. CDR1 and CDR2 (germline): DFQATT, SNEGSKA (reference sequence). Here the CDR3 DNA reads TGCAGTGCAACGTGGCAGGGGCTTGGGATCAGCTATGGCTACACCTTC. Translating it yields CSATWQGLGISYGYTF.

This clonotype was recorded at least ten times. The chain recombines TRBV27 with TRBJ1-1; D is ambiguous. Trimming removed 6 bases from V and 2 bases from J, with 10 bases in between. Germline V gene lookup returns CDR1 MNHEY and CDR2 SMNVEV (reference sequence). The CDR3 has 13 residues. CDR3: CASRYSLNTEAFF. The CDR3 coding sequence is TGTGCCAGCAGGTACAGCCTTAACACTGAAGCTTTCTTT.

The J gene is TRBJ1-2, the V gene TRBV29-1; no definite D call. Trimming cost V 2 bases and J 8 bases, with 6 bases left between them. Germline CDR1 reads SQVTM; CDR2 reads ANQGSEA. CDR3 length: 10 amino acids. The CDR3 protein is CSVELGGYTF. The CDR3 DNA sequence: TGCAGCGTTGAATTGGGGGGCTACACCTTC.